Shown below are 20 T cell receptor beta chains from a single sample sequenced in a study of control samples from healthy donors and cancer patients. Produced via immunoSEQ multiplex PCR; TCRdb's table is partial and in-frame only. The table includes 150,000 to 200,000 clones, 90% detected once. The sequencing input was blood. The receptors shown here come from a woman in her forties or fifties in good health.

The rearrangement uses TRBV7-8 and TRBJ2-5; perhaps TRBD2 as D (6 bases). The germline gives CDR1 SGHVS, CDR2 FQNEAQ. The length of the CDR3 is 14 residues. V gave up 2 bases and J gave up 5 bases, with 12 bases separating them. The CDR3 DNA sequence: TGTGCCAGCAGCTTACGGCGGGGTTCCGAGACCCAGTACTTC. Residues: CASSLRRGSETQYF.

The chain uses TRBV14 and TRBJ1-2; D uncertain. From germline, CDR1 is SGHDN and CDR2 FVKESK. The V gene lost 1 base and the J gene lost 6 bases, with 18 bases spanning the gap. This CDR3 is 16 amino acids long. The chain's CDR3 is CASSQARIGPIHGYTF. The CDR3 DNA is TGTGCCAGCAGCCAAGCCCGGATCGGCCCCATCCATGGCTACACCTTC.

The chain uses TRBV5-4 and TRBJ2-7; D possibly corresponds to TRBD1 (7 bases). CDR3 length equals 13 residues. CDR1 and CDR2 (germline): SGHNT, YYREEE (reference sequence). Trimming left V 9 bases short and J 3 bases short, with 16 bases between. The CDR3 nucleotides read TGTGCCACCTATAATCAGGGGGGCTACGAGCAGTACTTC. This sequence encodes CATYNQGGYEQYF. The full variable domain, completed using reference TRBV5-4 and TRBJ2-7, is ETGVTQSPTHLIKTRGQQVTLRCSSQSGHNTVSWYQQALGQGPQFIFQYYREEENGRGNFPPRFSGLQFPNYSSELNVNALELDDSALYLCATYNQGGYEQYFGPGTRLTVT.

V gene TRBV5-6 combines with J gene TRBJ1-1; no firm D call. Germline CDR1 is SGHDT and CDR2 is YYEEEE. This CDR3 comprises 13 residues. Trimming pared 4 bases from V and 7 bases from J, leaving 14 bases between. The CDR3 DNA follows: TGTGCCAGCAGCCTCGACTATCACCTTGAAGCTTTCTTT. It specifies CASSLDYHLEAFF.

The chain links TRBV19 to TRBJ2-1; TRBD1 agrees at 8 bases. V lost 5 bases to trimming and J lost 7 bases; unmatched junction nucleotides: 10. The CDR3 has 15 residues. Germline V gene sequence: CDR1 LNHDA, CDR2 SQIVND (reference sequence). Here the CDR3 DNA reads TGTGCCAGTAGTCCGCGGGGACAGGTATTGAATGAGCAGTTCTTC. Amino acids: CASSPRGQVLNEQFF.

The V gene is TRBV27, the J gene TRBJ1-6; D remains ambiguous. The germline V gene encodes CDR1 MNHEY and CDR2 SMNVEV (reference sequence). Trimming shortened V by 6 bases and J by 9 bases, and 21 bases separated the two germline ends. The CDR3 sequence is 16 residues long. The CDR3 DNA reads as TGTGCCAGCAGAAAGGACGGTACGAGGGCGAGTTCACCCCTCCACTTT. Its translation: CASRKDGTRASSPLHF.

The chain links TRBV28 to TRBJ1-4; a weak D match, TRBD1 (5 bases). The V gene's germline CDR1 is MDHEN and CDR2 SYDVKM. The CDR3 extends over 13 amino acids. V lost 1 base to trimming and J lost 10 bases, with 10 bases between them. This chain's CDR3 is CASSLFAGGKLFF. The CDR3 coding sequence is TGTGCCAGCAGTTTATTCGCTGGGGGAAAACTGTTTTTT.

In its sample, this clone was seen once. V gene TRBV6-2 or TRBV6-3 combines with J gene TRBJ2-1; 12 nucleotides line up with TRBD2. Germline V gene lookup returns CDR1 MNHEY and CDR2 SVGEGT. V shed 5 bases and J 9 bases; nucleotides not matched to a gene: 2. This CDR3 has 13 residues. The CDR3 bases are TGTGCCAGCAGTGTACTAGCGGGAGGTGAGCAGTTCTTC. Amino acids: CASSVLAGGEQFF.

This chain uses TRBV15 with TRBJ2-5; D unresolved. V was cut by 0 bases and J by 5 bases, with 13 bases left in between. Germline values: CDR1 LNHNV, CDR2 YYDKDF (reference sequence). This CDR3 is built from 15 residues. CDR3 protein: CATSRERQVGETQYF. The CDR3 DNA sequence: TGTGCCACCAGCAGAGAGCGGCAGGTGGGGGAGACCCAGTACTTC. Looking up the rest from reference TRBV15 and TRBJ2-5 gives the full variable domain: DAMVIQNPRYQVTQFGKPVTLSCSQTLNHNVMYWYQQKSSQAPKLLFHYYDKDFNNEADTPDNFQSRRPNTSFCFLDIRSPGLGDTAMYLCATSRERQVGETQYFGPGTRLLVL.

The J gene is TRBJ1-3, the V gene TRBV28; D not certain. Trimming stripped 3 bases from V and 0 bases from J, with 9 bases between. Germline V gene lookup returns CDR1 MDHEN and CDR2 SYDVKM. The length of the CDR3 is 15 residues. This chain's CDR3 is CASSLVEVSGNTIYF. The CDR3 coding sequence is TGTGCCAGCAGTTTGGTGGAGGTCTCTGGAAACACCATATATTTT.

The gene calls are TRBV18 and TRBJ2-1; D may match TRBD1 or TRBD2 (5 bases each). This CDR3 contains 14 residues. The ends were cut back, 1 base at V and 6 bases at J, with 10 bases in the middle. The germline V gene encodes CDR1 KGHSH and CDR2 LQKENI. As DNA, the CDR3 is TGTGCCAGCTCACCACGGCAGGGAGCCAATGAGCAGTTCTTC. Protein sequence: CASSPRQGANEQFF.

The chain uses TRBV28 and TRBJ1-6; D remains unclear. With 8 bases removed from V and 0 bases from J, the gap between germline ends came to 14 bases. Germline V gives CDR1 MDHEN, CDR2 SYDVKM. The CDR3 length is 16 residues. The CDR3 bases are TGTGCCAGCGAACAACGGGCTAGCTCCTATAATTCACCCCTCCACTTT. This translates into CASEQRASSYNSPLHF.

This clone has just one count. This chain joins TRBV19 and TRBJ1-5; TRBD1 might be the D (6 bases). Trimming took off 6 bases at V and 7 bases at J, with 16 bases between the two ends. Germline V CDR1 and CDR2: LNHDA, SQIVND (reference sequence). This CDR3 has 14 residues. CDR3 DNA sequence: TGTGCCAGTAGGGGGGGGGCAGGCAGCCAGCCCCAGCATTTT. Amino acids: CASRGGAGSQPQHF.

The CDR3 here is CASSLIDQNTEAFF. CDR3 nucleotides: TGTGCCAGCAGCTTAATTGACCAGAACACTGAAGCTTTCTTT. The chain joins TRBV7-3 to TRBJ1-1; D is ambiguous. CDR3 length: 14 amino acids. Looked up from germline, CDR1 is SGHTA and CDR2 is FQGTGA. V lost 1 base to trimming and J lost 1 base, with 7 bases between them. The whole variable domain, remainder taken from reference TRBV7-3 and TRBJ1-1, is GAGVSQTPSNKVTEKGKYVELRCDPISGHTALYWYRQSLGQGPEFLIYFQGTGAADDSGLPNDRFFAVRPEGSVSTLKIQRTERGDSAVYLCASSLIDQNTEAFFGQGTRLTVV.

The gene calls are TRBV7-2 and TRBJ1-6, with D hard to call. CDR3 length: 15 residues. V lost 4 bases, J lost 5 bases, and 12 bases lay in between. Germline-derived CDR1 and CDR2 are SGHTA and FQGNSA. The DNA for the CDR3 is TGTGCCAGCAGCTCCGCCTCGTCGCATAATTCACCCCTCCACTTT. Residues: CASSSASSHNSPLHF.

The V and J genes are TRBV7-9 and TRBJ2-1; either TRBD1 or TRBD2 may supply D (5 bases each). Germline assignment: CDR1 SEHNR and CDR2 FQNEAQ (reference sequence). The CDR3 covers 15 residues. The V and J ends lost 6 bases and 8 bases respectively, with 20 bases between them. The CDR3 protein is CASSPGTGSADEQFF. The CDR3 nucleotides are TGTGCCAGCAGTCCCGGGACGGGTAGTGCGGATGAGCAGTTCTTC.

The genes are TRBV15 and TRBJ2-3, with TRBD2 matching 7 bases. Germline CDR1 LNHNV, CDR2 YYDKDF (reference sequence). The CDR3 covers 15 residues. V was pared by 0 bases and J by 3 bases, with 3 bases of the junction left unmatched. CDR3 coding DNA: TGTGCCACCAGCAGAGAACTAGCGCCGACAGATACGCAGTATTTT. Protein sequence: CATSRELAPTDTQYF. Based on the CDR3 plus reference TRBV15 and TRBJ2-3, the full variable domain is DAMVIQNPRYQVTQFGKPVTLSCSQTLNHNVMYWYQQKSSQAPKLLFHYYDKDFNNEADTPDNFQSRRPNTSFCFLDIRSPGLGDTAMYLCATSRELAPTDTQYFGPGTRLTVL.

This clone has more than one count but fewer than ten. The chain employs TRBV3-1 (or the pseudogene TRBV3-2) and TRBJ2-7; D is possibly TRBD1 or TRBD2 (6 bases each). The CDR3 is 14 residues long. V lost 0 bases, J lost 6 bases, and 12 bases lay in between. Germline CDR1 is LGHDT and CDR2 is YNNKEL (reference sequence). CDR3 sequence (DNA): TGTGCCAGCAGCCAAGATGGAGGGGGGCGCGAGCAGTACTTC. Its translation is CASSQDGGGREQYF.

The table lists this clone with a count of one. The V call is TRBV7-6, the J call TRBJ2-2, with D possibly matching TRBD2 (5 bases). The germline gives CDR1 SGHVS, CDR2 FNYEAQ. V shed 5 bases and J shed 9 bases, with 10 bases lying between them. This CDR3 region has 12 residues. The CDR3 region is CASSPSGRELFF. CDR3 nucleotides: TGTGCCAGCAGCCCCTCGGGGAGGGAGCTGTTTTTT. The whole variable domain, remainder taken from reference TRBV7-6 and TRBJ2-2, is GAGVSQSPRYKVTKRGQDVALRCDPISGHVSLYWYRQALGQGPEFLTYFNYEAQQDKSGLPNDRFSAERPEGSISTLTIQRTEQRDSAMYRCASSPSGRELFFGEGSRLTVL.

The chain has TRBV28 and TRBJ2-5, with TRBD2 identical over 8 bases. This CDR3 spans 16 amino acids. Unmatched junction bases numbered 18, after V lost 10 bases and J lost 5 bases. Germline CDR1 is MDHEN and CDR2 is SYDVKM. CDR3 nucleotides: TGTGCCACCCAATATACGGGGGGGCCTCGTGGGGAGACCCAGTACTTC. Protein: CATQYTGGPRGETQYF.